This T cell receptor (beta chain) derives from a study of blood T cell repertoires in COVID-19. Study at large: Sites across the United States, Italy and Spain contributed samples from acute and convalescent COVID-19. Sources were T cells, B-cell-depleted T cells, or PBMCs; the material itself was cDNA or gDNA.

Authors' data handling: Amplification of reference gene primers provided the estimated nucleated cell counts. Repertoires were generated with immunoSEQ multiplex PCR, while TCRdb's copy carries only in-frame clones and drops some. The V and J calls and the clone size are those of that table, but D and trimming were determined from the DNA. Of about 200,000 clones listed, roughly 90% are singletons. J gave up 5 bases and V 9 bases, and 0 bases lay outside the gene matches. CDR3 length: 12 amino acids. Membership in each cohort depended on participant-reported clinical history. The chain joins TRBV12-3 or TRBV12-4 to TRBJ2-1; 11 bases fit TRBD2. Sample: PBMCs or T cells enriched from blood (not recorded which). This receptor was identified in a woman aged 18-35 years who had recovered from COVID-19. CDR3: CASSGGDNEQFF. For the CDR3, the DNA is TGTGCCAGTAGCGGGGGGGACAATGAGCAGTTCTTC.